Described below is a single T cell receptor (beta chain) sequence and its context. Its specificity is unknown. This sample was taken from a study of T cells in Graves' hyperthyroidism and ophthalmopathy. The CDR3 regions of TCR beta were amplified from RNA transcripts. Primed by the HTBI set, a first-round RT-PCR was run on the TCR CDR3. TCRdb itself ran the multiplex PCR reads through MiXCR, one entry per CDR3 protein. The table lists a few hundred thousand distinct CDR3 sequences, about half of them singletons, with 15% to 20% in the top ten. Study results and limitations: A median approximately 6.8 months before onset, the model predicted ophthalmopathy.

Germline V gives CDR1 MNHEY, CDR2 SMNVEV (reference sequence). This CDR3 is built from 13 residues. V was clipped by 8 bases and J by 7 bases, with 14 bases between them. This chain uses TRBV27 with TRBJ2-2; TRBD1 is a possible D gene (5 bases). The receptor was derived from an adult woman with Graves' disease, either hyperthyroidism or ophthalmopathy (not recorded which). Sequenced: peripheral blood or thyroid tissue (not recorded which). For the CDR3, the DNA is TGTGCCAGCTGTCCCTGGGGCGGCGGGGAGCTGTTTTTT. Protein sequence: CASCPWGGGELFF.